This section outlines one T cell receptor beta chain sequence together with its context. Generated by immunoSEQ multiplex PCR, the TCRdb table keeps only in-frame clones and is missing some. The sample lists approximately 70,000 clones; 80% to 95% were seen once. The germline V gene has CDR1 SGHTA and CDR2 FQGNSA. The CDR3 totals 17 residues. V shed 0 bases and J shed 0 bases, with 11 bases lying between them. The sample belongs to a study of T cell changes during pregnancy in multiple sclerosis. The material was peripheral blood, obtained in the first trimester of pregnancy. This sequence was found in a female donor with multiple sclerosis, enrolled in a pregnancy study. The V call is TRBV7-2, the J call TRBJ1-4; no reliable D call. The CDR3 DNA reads TGTGCCAGCAGCTTAGCCGGGGTCTGGGCAACTAATGAAAAACTGTTTTTT. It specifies CASSLAGVWATNEKLFF.